This TCR beta chain was observed in a study of human T cells and chemical hapten exposure. Total RNA was isolated from whole blood that had not been fractionated. This clonotype was counted only a few times. The germline V and J ends were trimmed by 11 bases and 0 bases, with 11 bases remaining between them. The CDR3 spans 14 residues. Germline V gene sequence: CDR1 ENHRY, CDR2 SYGVKD. Using its own MiXCR run on the 5' RACE reads, TCRdb lists one record per CDR3 protein. The sample comprises tens of thousands of distinct CDR3 sequences, 15% to 20% of which are singletons, and over 6.5% rests with the top ten.

The clonotype comes from a female donor in good health. V is TRBV10-3 and J is TRBJ1-6; D unresolved. In DNA, the CDR3 is TGTGCCGTTATTCGAAGCTCCTATAATTCACCCCTCCACTTT. Amino acid sequence: CAVIRSSYNSPLHF.